This T cell receptor (beta chain) was retrieved from a study of T cell repertoires in cytomegalovirus infection. At the level of the study: From public TCR beta signatures came an indication of both CMV infection and matching HLA type. The study's findings and limits: CMV-specific HLA-C-restricted TCR beta clonotypes dominated the ex vivo response.

In its sample, this clonotype was seen a few times. Its antigen is not identified. TCRdb reanalysed the reads using MiXCR and keeps one entry per CDR3 protein. The data show just under 550,000 distinct CDR3 sequences, with 26% seen just once and approximately 13% held by the top ten. CDR3 size: 17 residues. Germline V gives CDR1 SGHTA, CDR2 FQGNSA. The V gene end was trimmed by 2 bases and the J gene end by 3 bases; junction bases not matched to a gene: 12. The sample was PBMCs. This sequence originates from a human donor in good health (CMV status not recorded). Some clones in this sample may be carry-over from other donors' samples. J is TRBJ2-7 and V is TRBV7-2; 8 nucleotides match TRBD2. Written as DNA, the CDR3 is TGTGCCAGCAGCTTACGGGCCCCTCCGAGCGGGAGCTACGAGCAGTACTTC. Its translation is CASSLRAPPSGSYEQYF.